A single sample gave rise to the 8 T cell receptor beta chains below, sequenced in a study of low-dose radiotherapy and immunotherapy resistance in tumors. This sample's time point: after trial treatment. As to treatment: LDRT plus nivolumab, ipilimumab, low-dose cyclophosphamide and aspirin (RACIN trial). cDNA synthesis used a TRAV/TRBV-specific primer set for both chains. TCRs underwent about 22 PCR cycles of amplification with a constant-region primer and V-primer adapter. Each CDR3 protein gets one entry after TCRdb re-called the reads with MiXCR. This sample has some 94,000 distinct CDR3 sequences, with under 25% found just once. The sample in question was PBMCs, obtained after low-dose radiotherapy plus immunotherapy. The source is a female donor with ovarian cancer.

This clonotype was detected ten times or more. V and J are TRBV7-9 and TRBJ2-3; tentative D call: TRBD2 (6 bases). The V and J ends lost 3 bases and 6 bases respectively, with 10 bases between them. Germline V gene data show CDR1 as SEHNR and CDR2 as FQNEAQ (reference sequence). This CDR3 comprises 13 residues. CDR3 bases: TGTGCCAGCAGCTTCGCGGGACTCGATACGCAGTATTTT. The encoded protein is CASSFAGLDTQYF.

V is TRBV19 and J is TRBJ2-6; 14 positions agree with TRBD2. The CDR3 length is 19 residues. The V gene end was trimmed by 5 bases and the J gene end by 5 bases; junction bases not matched to a gene: 11. Germline CDR1 and CDR2: LNHDA and SQIVND (reference sequence). The CDR3 region has the DNA TGTGCCAGTAGTCCCGGCCGACTAGCGGGAGGGTATTGGGCCAACGTCCTGACTTTC. It encodes CASSPGRLAGGYWANVLTF.

The J gene is TRBJ1-2, the V gene TRBV6-2 or TRBV6-3, with TRBD1 identical over 7 bases. The CDR3 length is 17 residues. Trimming removed 5 bases from V and 4 bases from J; junction bases left unmatched: 16. CDR1 is MNHEY and CDR2 is SVGEGT in the germline V gene. The CDR3 DNA follows: TGTGCCAGCAGTGAAGCGCTTCGGGGCCAGGGGGTCTATGGCTACACCTTC. Protein product: CASSEALRGQGVYGYTF.

At least ten counts were recorded for this clonotype. The chain is built from TRBV2 and TRBJ1-2; D is unclear. V dropped 1 base and J dropped 5 bases, with 8 bases sitting between them. The CDR3 is 13 residues long. Germline V gene data show CDR1 as SNHLY and CDR2 as FYNNEI. The CDR3 protein is CASSEGIRYGYTF. DNA for the CDR3: TGTGCCAGCAGTGAAGGGATCAGATATGGCTACACCTTC.

The V call is TRBV20-1, the J call TRBJ2-1, with D possibly TRBD2 on 7 matching bases. The CDR3 is 15 residues long. Trimming removed 4 bases at V and 0 bases at J, with 13 bases between. Germline CDR1 DFQATT, CDR2 SNEGSKA (reference sequence). CDR3 nucleotide sequence: TGCAGTGCTAAGGAGGGAGGGGGCTCCTACAATGAGCAGTTCTTC. Translated, it gives CSAKEGGGSYNEQFF.

This clonotype was recorded once. The likely explanation is a read error, given a far larger clone one base away. This chain connects TRBV6-2 or TRBV6-3 to TRBJ2-1; 7 bases are a match to TRBD1. CDR1 is MNHEY and CDR2 is SVGEGT in the germline V gene. CDR3 length equals 13 residues. The CDR3 sequence: CATGGLSDNKQFF. The DNA for the CDR3 is TGTGCCACAGGGGGTCTGTCTGACAATAAGCAGTTCTTC.

The sample holds many counts of this clonotype. The rearrangement uses TRBV29-1 and TRBJ1-1; TRBD1 matches at 9 bases. The CDR3 runs 12 residues. V dropped 3 bases and J dropped 11; count of bases not matched to a gene: 7. Germline V gene sequence: CDR1 SQVTM, CDR2 ANQGSEA. CDR3: CSVEWDRVSAFF. The CDR3 bases are TGCAGCGTTGAGTGGGACAGGGTCTCGGCTTTCTTT.

Only a few counts were recorded for this clonotype. The chain couples TRBV20-1 to TRBJ2-1; D gene uncertain. The CDR3 spans 14 residues. Germline CDR1 DFQATT, CDR2 SNEGSKA (reference sequence). The V end lost 5 bases, the J end lost 1 base, and 12 bases lay between the germline ends. This CDR3 reads CSAVGEGSYNEQFF. Here the CDR3 DNA reads TGCAGTGCTGTCGGTGAAGGGTCCTACAATGAGCAGTTCTTC.